Listed here is a single TCR beta chain. Its antigen is undetermined. These data are taken from a study of response to subunit inactivated influenza vaccine. Germline CDR1 and CDR2: MNHEY and SVGAGI. J gave up 5 bases and V 2 bases, and 3 bases lay outside the gene matches. The CDR3 totals 16 residues. Study-wide results and caveats: The authors suggested that few new T cells are recruited per seasonal influenza vaccination.

TCRdb passed the RT-PCR reads through MiXCR, listing each CDR3 protein once. The sample consists of hundreds of thousands of distinct CDR3 sequences, approximately 15% of them appearing once. This chain uses TRBV6-5 with TRBJ2-1, with 13 bases matching TRBD2. This receptor was obtained from a man aged 50-59 years who received an inactivated influenza vaccine. Material: PBMCs from blood, obtained roughly 15 days before vaccination. The DNA of the CDR3 is TGTGCCAGCAGTTACAGGACTAGCGGGAGCCACAATGAGCAGTTCTTC. It specifies CASSYRTSGSHNEQFF.